The rows below give T cell receptor beta chains drawn from one sample of a study of control samples from healthy donors and cancer patients. Assay used: immunoSEQ multiplex PCR; TCRdb lists only in-frame clones, some missing. The table lists around 200,000 clones, approximately 92% of them singletons, with roughly 1.5% in the top ten. Sequences were obtained from blood. All receptors derive from a man younger than 30 in good health. Both conserved end residues are part of each CDR3. D genes are given only for firm matches. Some rows have no size entry. The others give once, few or many, or a class for an expanded clone.

clone size,V gene,D gene,J gene,CDR3 DNA,CDR3 protein
NA,TRBV30,NA,TRBJ1-1,TGTGCCTGGAGTGTCATAGGGTCCACTGAAGCTTTCTTT,CAWSVIGSTEAFF
NA,TRBV19,TRBD1,TRBJ1-2,TGTGCCAGTAACGCCGGGACAGGGGGAAACTATGGCTACACCTTC,CASNAGTGGNYGYTF
NA,TRBV25-1,NA,TRBJ2-7,TGTGCCAGCAGTGAGTCCACCGCCTACGAGCAGTACTTC,CASSESTAYEQYF
once,TRBV7-2,NA,TRBJ1-5,TGTGCCAGCAGCTTCTCCAGCAATCAGCCCCAGCATTTT,CASSFSSNQPQHF
NA,TRBV15,NA,TRBJ1-2,TGTGCCACCAGCAGAGATGACCCTCAGACGGGCTACACCTTC,CATSRDDPQTGYTF
NA,TRBV19,NA,TRBJ1-5,TGTGCCAGCCGAGGTTCCTTGGGGAATCAGCCCCAGCATTTT,CASRGSLGNQPQHF
NA,TRBV6-5,TRBD1,TRBJ2-2,TGTGCCAGCAGGGGACAGGGGGTAGTCGGGGAGCTGTTTTTT,CASRGQGVVGELFF
NA,TRBV7-2,NA,TRBJ2-1,TGTGCCAGCAGCTTACGTAGGGGCCCAAGCAATGAGCAGTTCTTC,CASSLRRGPSNEQFF
NA,TRBV9,NA,TRBJ2-6,TGTGCCAGCAGCGTCTCGGACGGACACTCTGGGGCCAACGTCCTGACTTTC,CASSVSDGHSGANVLTF
NA,TRBV4-1,NA,TRBJ2-7,TGCGCCAGCAGCCGTTTCGGACACGAGCAGTACTTC,CASSRFGHEQYF
many,TRBV5-4,TRBD1,TRBJ2-2,TGTGCCAGCAGTTTCACAGGGGGGCGCGACACCGGGGAGCTGTTTTTT,CASSFTGGRDTGELFF
NA,TRBV19,NA,TRBJ2-4,TGTGCCAGCAAGGAAGGGAGAGAGGGGAGAGATGCCAAAAACATTCAGTACTTC,CASKEGREGRDAKNIQYF
NA,TRBV29-1,NA,TRBJ2-7,TGCAGCGTTGAAGACGACAGGTTCTACGAGCAGTACTTC,CSVEDDRFYEQYF
NA,TRBV29-1,TRBD1,TRBJ2-7,TGCAGCGTTGAATTCTCATGGGACAGGGCCTACGAGCAGTACTTC,CSVEFSWDRAYEQYF
NA,TRBV30,TRBD2,TRBJ2-7,TGTGCCTGGGCGACTTCCCCTCTAGCGGGGGCCCTATACGAGCAGTACTTC,CAWATSPLAGALYEQYF
NA,TRBV5-5,TRBD1,TRBJ1-3,TGTGCCAGCAGCTTGTATCTGGGTAGGACAGGACGCGCTGGAAACACCATATATTTT,CASSLYLGRTGRAGNTIYF
NA,TRBV19,TRBD1,TRBJ1-2,TGTGCCAGTAGCTGGACAGGGGGCTTTAACACCTTC,CASSWTGGFNTF
NA,TRBV18,TRBD1,TRBJ1-6,TGTGCCAGCTCCTTTGGACAGGGGGTCTATAATTCACCCCTCCACTTT,CASSFGQGVYNSPLHF
NA,TRBV5-4,NA,TRBJ1-2,TGTGCCAGCAGCTTGGGGGCAGCTAACTATGGCTACACCTTC,CASSLGAANYGYTF
NA,TRBV9,NA,TRBJ1-2,TGTGCCAGCAGCGTGGCCATGAACTATGGCTACACCTTC,CASSVAMNYGYTF
NA,TRBV28,TRBD1,TRBJ1-4,TGTGCCAGCAGTCCAGGGGGCTCAAATGAAAAACTGTTTTTT,CASSPGGSNEKLFF
NA,TRBV28,NA,TRBJ2-3,TGTGCCAGCAGTCCCGGGACTCCCAGCGATACGCAGTATTTT,CASSPGTPSDTQYF
NA,TRBV7-3,TRBD1,TRBJ2-3,TGTGCCAGCAGCTCAGACAGGGATTCGGATACGCAGTATTTT,CASSSDRDSDTQYF
NA,TRBV5-1,NA,TRBJ2-3,TGCGCCAGCAGCACAGCTAGCACAGATACGCAGTATTTT,CASSTASTDTQYF
NA,TRBV7-2,NA,TRBJ1-2,TGTGCCAGCAGCTCGGGAGGGAACTATGGCTACACCTTC,CASSSGGNYGYTF